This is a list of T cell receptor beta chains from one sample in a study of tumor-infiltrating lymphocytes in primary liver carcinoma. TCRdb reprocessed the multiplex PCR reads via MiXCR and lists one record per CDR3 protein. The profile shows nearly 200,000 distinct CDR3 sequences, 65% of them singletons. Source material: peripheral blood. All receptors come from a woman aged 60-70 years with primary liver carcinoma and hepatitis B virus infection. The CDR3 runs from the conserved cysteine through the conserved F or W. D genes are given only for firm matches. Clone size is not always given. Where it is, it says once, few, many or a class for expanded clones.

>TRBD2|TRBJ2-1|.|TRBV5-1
CASSFGGLARHVWQFF
TGCGCCAGCAGCTTTGGGGGACTAGCGAGGCATGTGTGGCAGTTCTTC
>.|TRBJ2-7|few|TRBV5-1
CASRILASPYEQYF
TGCGCCAGCCGGATTCTAGCGAGCCCCTACGAGCAGTACTTC
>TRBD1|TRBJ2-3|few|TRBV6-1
CASIKDRASTDTQYF
TGTGCCAGCATTAAGGACAGGGCATCTACAGATACGCAGTATTTT
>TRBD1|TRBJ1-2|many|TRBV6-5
CASSLAGGVGYGYTF
TGTGCCAGCAGTTTAGCAGGGGGCGTGGGCTATGGCTACACCTTC
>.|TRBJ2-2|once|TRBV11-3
CASSHADCWGTGELFF
TGTGCCAGCAGCCACGCTGACTGTTGGGGTACCGGGGAGTTGTTTTTT
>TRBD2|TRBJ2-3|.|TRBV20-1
CSAGGIRSLITDTQYF
TGCAGTGCGGGAGGGATCAGGAGCTTAATCACAGATACGCAGTATTTT
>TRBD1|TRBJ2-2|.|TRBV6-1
CASSEAPRWDRDSGGLFF
TGTGCCAGCAGTGAAGCGCCTCGGTGGGACAGGGACTCCGGGGGGCTGTTTTTT
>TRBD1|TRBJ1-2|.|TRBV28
CANSRDSRGYTF
TGCGCCAACAGCCGGGACAGCAGGGGCTACACCTTC
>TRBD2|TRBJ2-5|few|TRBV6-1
CANSRGEGSDSETQYF
TGTGCCAACAGTCGGGGGGAGGGGAGTGATTCGGAGACCCAGTACTTC
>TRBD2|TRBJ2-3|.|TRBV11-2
CASSNGTNRSTDTQYF
TGTGCCAGCAGCAACGGGACTAACCGCTCCACAGATACGCAGTATTTT
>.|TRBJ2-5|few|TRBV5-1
CASRIGSQETQYF
TGCGCCAGCAGGATCGGGAGTCAGGAGACCCAGTACTTC
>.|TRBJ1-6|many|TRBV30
CAWSVGLGDSPLHF
TGTGCCTGGAGTGTAGGGTTGGGGGACTCACCCCTCCACTTT
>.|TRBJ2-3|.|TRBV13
CSSSVADFTDTQYF
TGTTCCAGCAGCGTAGCGGACTTCACGGATACGCAGTATTTT
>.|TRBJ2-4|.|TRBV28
CAGSPPALARNIQYF
TGTGCCGGCAGCCCTCCCGCGTTGGCCAGAAACATTCAGTACTTC
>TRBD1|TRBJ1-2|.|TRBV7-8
CASRKRGGQEDYGYTF
TGTGCCAGCAGGAAAAGAGGAGGACAGGAAGATTATGGCTACACCTTC
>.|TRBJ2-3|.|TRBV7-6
CASSLRENPPDTQYF
TGTGCCAGCAGCTTAAGGGAGAACCCACCAGATACGCAGTATTTT
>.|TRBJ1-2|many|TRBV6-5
CASSSIRGRTNYGYTF
TGTGCCAGCAGTTCCATTAGGGGGAGGACTAACTATGGCTACACCTTC
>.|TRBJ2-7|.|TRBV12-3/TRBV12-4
CDSSLGQRDLYEQYF
TGTGACAGCAGTTTAGGGCAGAGGGATTTATACGAGCAGTACTTC
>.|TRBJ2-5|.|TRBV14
CASSQVGTTGPFEETQYF
TGTGCCAGCAGCCAAGTTGGTACAACAGGACCGTTCGAAGAGACCCAGTACTTC
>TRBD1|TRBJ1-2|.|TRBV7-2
CASTGGTSLNYGYTF
TGTGCCAGCACAGGGGGCACTTCCCTTAACTATGGCTACACCTTC
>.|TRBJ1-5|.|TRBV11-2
CASRLDQGGQPQHF
TGTGCCAGCAGGCTCGATCAGGGAGGTCAGCCCCAGCATTTT
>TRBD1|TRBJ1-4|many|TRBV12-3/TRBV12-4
CASSPGQGTNEKLFF
TGTGCCAGCAGCCCGGGACAGGGTACTAATGAAAAACTGTTTTTT
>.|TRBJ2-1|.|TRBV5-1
CASAGTFLYNEQFF
TGCGCCAGTGCCGGGACTTTCTTATACAATGAGCAGTTCTTC
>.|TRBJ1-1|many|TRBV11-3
CASSLRRRDTEAFF
TGTGCCAGCAGCTTACGGCGCCGGGACACTGAAGCTTTCTTT
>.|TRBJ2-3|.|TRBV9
CASSVGTTSTDTQYF
TGTGCCAGCAGCGTCGGGACAACTAGCACAGATACGCAGTATTTT
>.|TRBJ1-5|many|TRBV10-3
CAISSSEGNQPQHF
TGTGCCATCAGCTCCAGTGAAGGGAATCAGCCCCAGCATTTT
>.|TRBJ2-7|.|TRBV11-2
CASNPLAALNSYEQYF
TGTGCCAGCAACCCACTGGCAGCGCTAAACTCCTACGAGCAGTACTTC
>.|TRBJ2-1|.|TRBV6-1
CASSVRDPRYNEQFF
TGTGCCAGCAGTGTCCGGGACCCCCGGTACAATGAGCAGTTCTTC
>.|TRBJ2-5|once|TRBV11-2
CARSLVPRAPQETQYF
TGTGCCAGGAGCTTAGTGCCACGGGCGCCCCAAGAGACCCAGTACTTC
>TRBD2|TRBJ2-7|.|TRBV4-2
CASSLVASGSNYEQYF
TGTGCCAGCAGCCTTGTGGCTAGCGGGAGTAACTACGAGCAGTACTTC
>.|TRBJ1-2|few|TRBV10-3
CAITSFKGILYGYTF
TGTGCCATCACCTCCTTCAAAGGGATCCTCTATGGCTACACCTTC
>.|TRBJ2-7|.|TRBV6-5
CASSPSTDTSYEQHF
TGTGCCAGCAGCCCAAGCACGGACACTTCCTACGAGCAGCACTTC
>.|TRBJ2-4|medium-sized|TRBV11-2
CASSSTRGKNIQYF
TGTGCCAGCAGCTCAACGCGGGGCAAAAACATTCAGTACTTC
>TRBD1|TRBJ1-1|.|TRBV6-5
CASSYSGQGTEGFF
TGTGCCAGCAGTTACTCGGGACAGGGCACTGAAGGTTTCTTC
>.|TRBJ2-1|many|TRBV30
CAWRPGRLNNEQFF
TGTGCCTGGAGACCGGGACGGCTAAACAATGAGCAGTTCTTC
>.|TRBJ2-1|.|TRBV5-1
CTSSPVPLSNEQFF
TGCACCAGCAGCCCTGTCCCCCTCTCCAATGAGCAGTTCTTC
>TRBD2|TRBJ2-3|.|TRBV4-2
CVSCQERESTDTQYF
TGTGTCAGCTGCCAAGAGCGGGAGTCCACAGATACGCAGTATTTT
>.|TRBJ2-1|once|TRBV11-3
CASSPVTGAYEQFF
TGCGCCAGCAGCCCCGTGACGGGGGCTTATGAGCAGTTCTTC
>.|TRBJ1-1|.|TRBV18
CASSPGTTNTEAFF
TGTGCCAGCTCACCAGGGACAACGAACACTGAAGCTTTCTTT
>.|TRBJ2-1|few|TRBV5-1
CASSRQPAGNEQFF
TGCGCCAGCAGCCGACAGCCGGCGGGCAATGAGCAGTTCTTC
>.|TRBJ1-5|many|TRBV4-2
CASSQDMDNNQPQHF
TGTGCCAGCAGCCAAGATATGGACAACAATCAGCCCCAGCATTTT
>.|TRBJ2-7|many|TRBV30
CAWSAKGVALYEQYF
TGTGCCTGGAGTGCTAAAGGGGTAGCTCTGTACGAGCAGTACTTC
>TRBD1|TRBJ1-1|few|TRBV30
CAWSKGQGRTEAFF
TGTGCCTGGAGTAAAGGACAGGGTAGGACTGAAGCTTTCTTT
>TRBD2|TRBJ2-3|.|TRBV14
CASSQDRVAGGSTDTQYF
TGTGCCAGCAGCCAAGATCGAGTAGCGGGAGGGTCCACAGATACGCAGTATTTT
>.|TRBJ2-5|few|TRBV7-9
CASSFSAGQETQYF
TGTGCCAGCAGCTTCTCCGCGGGGCAAGAGACCCAGTACTTC
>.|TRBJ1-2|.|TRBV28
CASQGGISGYTF
TGTGCCAGCCAAGGGGGAATCAGTGGCTACACCTTC
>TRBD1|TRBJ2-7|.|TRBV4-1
CASSQDQDRQGMSYEQYF
TGCGCCAGCAGCCAAGATCAAGACCGACAGGGGATGTCCTACGAGCAGTACTTC
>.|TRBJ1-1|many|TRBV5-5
CASSLGSANTEAFF
TGTGCCAGCAGCCTGGGGTCGGCGAACACTGAAGCTTTCTTT
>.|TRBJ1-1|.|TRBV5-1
CASSPPGGTNTEAFF
TGCGCCAGCAGCCCACCGGGGGGGACGAACACTGAAGCTTTCTTT
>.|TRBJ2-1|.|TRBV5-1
CASRVGGDSYNEQFF
TGCGCCAGCAGAGTGGGGGGAGACTCCTACAATGAGCAGTTCTTC